The source of this T cell receptor (beta chain) is a study of blood T cell repertoires in COVID-19. Germline assignment: CDR1 MGHDK and CDR2 SYGVNS. Trimming took 4 bases from V and 15 from J; bases not matched to a gene: 7. The CDR3 runs 12 residues. Original methodology: Amplification with reference gene primers provided the estimates of nucleated cell counts. Sequenced by immunoSEQ multiplex PCR; TCRdb stores in-frame clones only, minus some. The V and J calls and the clone size are those of that table, but D and trimming were determined from the DNA. The table has under 200,000 clones, approximately 86% seen once.

Material: peripheral blood. The genes are TRBV25-1 and TRBJ1-4, with TRBD1 matching over 8 bases. The sequence came from an elderly woman in a cohort sampled during active or convalescent COVID-19. The CDR3 region is CASSGQGLGVFF. In nucleotides, the CDR3 is TGTGCCAGCAGTGGACAGGGGCTAGGGGTGTTTTTT.